The rows below give T cell receptor beta chains drawn from one sample of a study of CD8+CD57+ T cells in acquired aplastic anemia. Each CDR3 protein is one row after TCRdb ran MiXCR on the reads. The sample lists 200,000 to 300,000 distinct CDR3 sequences, 40% to 50% occurring once. Material: sorted CD4+, CD8+, or CD8+CD57+ T cells (not recorded which) from PBMCs. These receptors all come from a human donor with aplastic anemia. The CDR3 runs from the conserved cysteine through the conserved F or W. A D gene is named only where the DNA matches it firmly. Clone size appears in some rows only: once, few, many, or a class for an expanded clone.

V gene,J gene,D gene,clone size,CDR3 protein,CDR3 DNA
TRBV7-9,TRBJ1-2,TRBD1,.,CASSTTDRDYGYTF,TGTGCCAGCAGCACCACGGACAGGGACTATGGCTACACCTTC
TRBV7-3,TRBJ1-2,.,.,CASSPGGVGGYTF,TGTGCCAGCAGCCCAGGAGGGGTAGGCGGCTACACCTTC
TRBV2,TRBJ2-2,.,.,CASSARRGGTGELFF,TGTGCCAGCAGTGCACGTCGAGGGGGCACCGGGGAGCTGTTTTTT
TRBV7-6,TRBJ1-2,TRBD1,.,CASSLRQGYGYTF,TGTGCCAGCAGCTTACGACAGGGATATGGCTACACCTTC
TRBV11-3,TRBJ2-1,.,.,CASSFRGEPTYNEQFF,TGTGCCAGCAGCTTTCGTGGGGAACCCACCTACAATGAGCAGTTCTTC
TRBV2,TRBJ2-7,.,many,CASLGTREQYF,TGTGCCAGCTTGGGGACGCGAGAGCAGTACTTC
TRBV6-2/TRBV6-3,TRBJ1-5,.,many,CATALSNQPQHF,TGTGCCACCGCCCTTAGCAATCAGCCCCAGCATTTT
TRBV12-3/TRBV12-4,TRBJ2-5,.,many,CASSSGDGPETQYF,TGTGCCAGCAGTTCGGGCGACGGACCGGAGACCCAGTACTTC
TRBV4-3,TRBJ2-1,TRBD1,.,CASSQGTGRTYNEQFF,TGCGCCAGCAGCCAAGGGACAGGGAGGACCTACAATGAGCAGTTCTTC
TRBV27,TRBJ2-7,.,.,CASSYTQGPYEQYF,TGTGCCAGCAGTTACACTCAGGGGCCCTACGAGCAGTACTTC
TRBV4-1,TRBJ2-7,.,few,CASSQAGTNSYEQYF,TGCGCCAGCAGCCAAGCCGGGACAAACTCCTACGAGCAGTACTTC
TRBV27,TRBJ2-2,.,.,CASSFSSGELFF,TGTGCCAGCAGTTTTTCGAGCGGGGAGCTGTTTTTT
TRBV7-2,TRBJ2-5,TRBD1,.,CASSPGQVGETQYF,TGTGCCAGCAGCCCAGGACAGGTTGGGGAGACCCAGTACTTC
TRBV20-1,TRBJ1-1,.,.,CSARGQEYVAFF,TGCAGTGCTAGGGGGCAGGAGTATGTAGCTTTCTTT
TRBV13,TRBJ2-7,TRBD2,many,CASSLASGEQYF,TGTGCCAGCAGCTTAGCTAGCGGCGAGCAGTACTTC
TRBV5-4,TRBJ2-1,.,.,CASSRELSLSPQFF,TGTGCCAGCAGCCGGGAACTAAGTCTCAGTCCGCAGTTCTTC
TRBV7-2,TRBJ1-6,.,.,CASSLTWNSPLHF,TGTGCCAGCAGCTTAACGTGGAATTCACCCCTCCACTTT
TRBV19,TRBJ2-7,.,.,CASSFRETYEQYF,TGTGCCAGTAGCTTCAGGGAAACCTACGAGCAGTACTTC
TRBV7-9,TRBJ2-1,.,many,CASSLAGREQFF,TGTGCCAGCAGCTTAGCGGGCCGCGAGCAGTTCTTC
TRBV20-1,TRBJ1-5,TRBD1,many,CSATETGDKHQPQHF,TGCAGTGCTACCGAGACAGGGGACAAACATCAGCCCCAGCATTTT
TRBV24-1,TRBJ2-3,.,.,CATRNGRSSTDTQYF,TGTGCCACCCGTAACGGGAGATCTAGCACAGATACGCAGTATTTT
TRBV7-9,TRBJ2-1,.,many,CASSLRSGASSYNEQFF,TGTGCCAGCAGCTTGCGTTCAGGGGCCTCCTCCTACAATGAGCAGTTCTTC
TRBV9,TRBJ2-1,.,many,CASSVGGEAYNEQFF,TGTGCCAGCAGCGTAGGGGGGGAGGCCTACAATGAGCAGTTCTTC
TRBV29-1,TRBJ2-3,.,many,CSVEDKHRSTDTQYF,TGCAGCGTTGAAGATAAACACAGGAGCACAGATACGCAGTATTTT
TRBV19,TRBJ1-4,.,.,CASSIQGKEKLFF,TGTGCCAGTAGTATCCAGGGGAAGGAAAAACTGTTTTTT
TRBV5-1,TRBJ2-7,.,once,CASSLEPGANYEQYF,TGCGCCAGCAGCTTGGAACCAGGGGCTAATTACGAGCAGTACTTC
TRBV11-2,TRBJ2-7,.,.,CASSLNPGGGGEQYF,TGTGCCAGCAGCTTAAATCCGGGCGGAGGCGGCGAGCAGTACTTC
TRBV5-1,TRBJ1-1,.,many,CASSLAAKNTEAFF,TGCGCCAGCAGCTTGGCCGCTAAGAACACTGAAGCTTTCTTT
TRBV6-6,TRBJ1-2,.,many,CASSYEGGAGGYTF,TGTGCCAGCAGTTATGAAGGGGGGGCGGGTGGCTACACCTTC
TRBV7-9,TRBJ2-7,TRBD1,.,CAWMTGNERYF,TGTGCCTGGATGACAGGGAACGAGCGGTACTTC
TRBV28,TRBJ2-3,TRBD2,few,CASSFVSGLAGNTDTQYF,TGTGCCAGCAGTTTCGTGTCCGGACTAGCGGGAAACACAGATACGCAGTATTTT
TRBV7-9,TRBJ1-2,.,many,CASSQGRGLNGYTF,TGTGCCAGCAGCCAGGGTAGGGGTCTGAATGGCTACACCTTC
TRBV7-9,TRBJ2-7,TRBD1,many,CASSLTGGLGEQYF,TGTGCCAGCAGCTTGACAGGGGGTCTGGGGGAGCAGTACTTC
TRBV27,TRBJ2-5,.,.,CASSPPNPETQYF,TGTGCCAGCAGTCCACCGAACCCAGAGACCCAGTACTTC
TRBV20-1,TRBJ2-7,TRBD1,few,CSAGQGAFEQYF,TGCAGTGCCGGACAGGGGGCGTTTGAGCAGTACTTC
TRBV30,TRBJ2-5,.,.,CAWKDSQIEEAQYF,TGTGCCTGGAAGGATTCGCAAATAGAAGAGGCCCAGTACTTC
TRBV6-1,TRBJ2-7,TRBD1,many,CASSDDREINEQYF,TGTGCCAGCAGCGACGACAGGGAAATCAACGAGCAGTACTTC
TRBV20-1,TRBJ2-1,.,many,CTLQTDHNEQFF,TGCACGTTACAAACAGATCACAATGAGCAGTTCTTC
TRBV6-6,TRBJ1-5,.,.,CASSYSAGVSQPQHF,TGTGCCAGCAGTTACTCTGCGGGCGTTAGTCAGCCCCAGCATTTT
TRBV20-1,TRBJ2-2,.,many,CRGASRNTGELFF,TGCAGAGGGGCTAGCCGGAACACCGGGGAGCTGTTTTTT
TRBV19,TRBJ1-1,.,.,CASRGGYTEAFF,TGTGCCAGTAGAGGGGGTTACACTGAAGCTTTCTTT
TRBV7-9,TRBJ1-4,.,many,CASRGPGAANEKLFF,TGTGCCAGCAGGGGGCCGGGGGCCGCTAATGAAAAACTGTTTTTT
TRBV7-2,TRBJ2-7,TRBD1,many,CASSLDRGLREQYF,TGTGCCAGCAGCTTAGACAGGGGCCTCCGCGAGCAGTACTTC
TRBV6-6,TRBJ2-1,.,once,CASSYSQLVDEQFF,TGTGCCAGCAGTTATTCGCAACTAGTCGATGAGCAGTTCTTC
TRBV9,TRBJ2-7,.,many,CASSPSTQGGYEQYF,TGTGCCAGCAGCCCCTCAACCCAAGGGGGCTACGAGCAGTACTTC
TRBV6-4,TRBJ2-1,.,many,CASSDSGGGDEQFF,TGTGCCAGCAGTGACTCCGGGGGCGGGGATGAGCAGTTCTTC
TRBV2,TRBJ1-1,.,few,CASSDPGIAFF,TGTGCCAGCAGTGACCCAGGGATAGCTTTCTTT
TRBV19,TRBJ2-3,.,.,CASSIGLGNEQYF,TGTGCCAGTAGTATAGGCCTGGGGAATGAGCAGTATTTT
TRBV7-9,TRBJ2-7,.,many,CASRGLSTYEQYF,TGTGCCAGCAGGGGGCTATCTACCTACGAGCAGTACTTC
TRBV25-1,TRBJ2-1,.,.,CADSEGTNSEQFF,TGTGCCGACAGTGAGGGGACGAATAGTGAGCAGTTCTTC
TRBV29-1,TRBJ1-5,TRBD1,.,CSVDPDRVDQPQHF,TGCAGCGTTGATCCGGACAGGGTCGATCAGCCCCAGCATTTT
TRBV7-8,TRBJ2-7,TRBD1,few,CASSPTGSAYEQYF,TGTGCCAGCAGCCCGACAGGGTCGGCCTACGAGCAGTACTTC